This passage covers 19 T cell receptor beta chains from one sample sequenced in a study of shared T cell receptors in the human thymus (dated by TCRdb to 2020 to 2023). The library relied on the immunoSEQ multiplex PCR assay. Drawn from immuneACCESS, this table holds only the in-frame rearrangements with V and J called that TCRdb kept. Clones are partly lost; checked studies trace under half to an unresolved V gene and leave the rest unexplained. The table for this sample lists hundreds of thousands of clones; around nine tenths of them were counted only once. Jointly, the top ten make up approximately 0.01% of the sample. These data are also associated with another study on human thymus T cells.

What was sequenced was thymocytes. The receptors stem from a boy under three years old with a congenital heart defect. Donor details come from another sample of the same person, matched by shared clones.

The chain couples TRBV28 to TRBJ2-1, with unresolved D. Trimming took 5 bases from V and 7 from J, leaving 21 bases between them. Germline CDR1 and CDR2: MDHEN and SYDVKM. The CDR3 contains 16 residues. CDR3 protein: CASSPYAPAKKNEQFF. The CDR3, as DNA: TGTGCCAGCAGTCCGTATGCCCCCGCTAAAAAGAATGAGCAGTTCTTC.

The chain combines TRBV27 with TRBJ1-1, with 8 nucleotides matching TRBD1. With 3 bases clipped from V and 1 base from J, the junction kept 4 bases outside the gene matches. There are 15 residues in the CDR3. Germline V CDR1 and CDR2: MNHEY, SMNVEV (reference sequence). CDR3 nucleotide sequence: TGTGCCAGCAGTTTGGGACAGGAAAGGAACACTGAAGCTTTCTTT. Translated, it gives CASSLGQERNTEAFF.

This chain connects TRBV9 to TRBJ1-2; D may be TRBD1 (6 bases). The V end lost 5 bases, the J end lost 4 bases, and 21 bases lay between the germline ends. This CDR3 spans 16 amino acids. From germline, CDR1 is SGDLS and CDR2 YYNGEE. The CDR3 sequence: CASSSGWQGSGYGYTF. DNA of the CDR3: TGTGCCAGCAGTTCGGGCTGGCAGGGGTCTGGCTATGGCTACACCTTC.

This clone came up once. The chain carries TRBV4-1 and TRBJ2-7, with D possibly matching TRBD1 (5 bases). The germline V gene has CDR1 MGHRA and CDR2 YSYEKL. Trimming stripped 1 base from V and 3 bases from J, with 10 bases between. This CDR3 has 14 residues. CDR3 region: CASSQGVGLYEQYF. CDR3 sequence (DNA): TGCGCCAGCAGCCAAGGGGTGGGGCTCTACGAGCAGTACTTC.

The rearrangement joins TRBV27 to TRBJ2-1; maybe TRBD1 (5 bases). This CDR3 contains 12 residues. Trimming pared 3 bases from V and 9 bases from J, leaving 9 bases between. Germline values: CDR1 MNHEY, CDR2 SMNVEV (reference sequence). The CDR3 DNA follows: TGTGCCAGCAGTTTCCCTAGGGGTGAGCAGTTCTTC. Residues: CASSFPRGEQFF.

Notes on this clone: Within the sample, other DNA sequences also encode this same CDR3. This sequence joins TRBV6-1 and TRBJ2-7, with D possibly TRBD2 on 6 matching bases. In germline, CDR1 is MNHNS, CDR2 SASEGT. The CDR3 is 13 amino acids. V was trimmed by 3 bases and J by 4 bases, leaving 10 bases between them. The CDR3 DNA is TGTGCCAGCAGTGAGATAAGCGGGTACGAGCAGTACTTC. Its protein is CASSEISGYEQYF.

This rearrangement joins TRBV28 to TRBJ1-3; D remains unclear. Per germline, CDR1 MDHEN and CDR2 SYDVKM. The CDR3 is 15 residues long. The V end lost 6 bases, the J end lost 7 bases, and 19 bases lay between the germline ends. The CDR3 DNA reads as TGTGCCAGCAGCCCCTCCCGCCGCCGAGGGAACACCATATATTTT. This codes for CASSPSRRRGNTIYF.

The chain is built from TRBV28 and TRBJ2-2, with D possibly matching TRBD2 (6 bases). Per the germline V gene, CDR1 is MDHEN and CDR2 is SYDVKM. V dropped 3 bases and J dropped 4 bases, with 15 bases sitting between them. CDR3 length: 16 residues. CDR3: CASSFFPGLFTGELFF. CDR3 bases: TGTGCCAGCAGTTTCTTCCCGGGACTGTTCACCGGGGAGCTGTTTTTT.

The chain couples TRBV11-2 to TRBJ2-7, with TRBD2 identical over 7 bases. J was trimmed by 3 bases and V by 2 bases; bases with no gene match: 13. Germline CDR1 SGHAT, CDR2 FQNNGV. This CDR3 has 17 amino acids. CDR3 nucleotides: TGTGCCAGCAGCTTATCTGTTCGGGGGAGGGCCCACTACGAGCAGTACTTC. Residues: CASSLSVRGRAHYEQYF.

This chain joins TRBV6-1 and TRBJ2-7, with 9 positions matching TRBD2. This CDR3 is 16 amino acids long. V shed 3 bases, J shed 1 base, and the junction held 7 bases outside the gene matches. Germline V gene sequence: CDR1 MNHNS, CDR2 SASEGT. In DNA form, the CDR3 reads TGTGCCAGCAGTGAGGTTACTAGCGGGCGGTCCTACGAGCAGTACTTC. It encodes CASSEVTSGRSYEQYF.

The chain couples TRBV5-4 to TRBJ1-2, with 8 bases matching TRBD1. Germline CDR1 and CDR2: SGHNT and YYREEE (reference sequence). The ends lost 3 bases at V and 5 bases at J; junction bases unmatched: 15. This CDR3 has 17 residues. This CDR3 reads CASSSHRDRIPYYGYTF. The DNA of the CDR3 is TGTGCCAGCAGCTCACACCGGGACAGGATCCCCTATTATGGCTACACCTTC.

The V gene is TRBV9, the J gene TRBJ2-5; 7 bases are shared with TRBD2. Germline V gives CDR1 SGDLS, CDR2 YYNGEE. The V gene end was trimmed by 3 bases and the J gene end by 2 bases; junction bases not matched to a gene: 22. The CDR3 consists of 20 residues. CDR3 sequence: CASSASPGRGHRDQQETQYF. CDR3 DNA sequence: TGTGCCAGCAGCGCCAGCCCGGGGAGGGGTCACCGCGATCAGCAAGAGACCCAGTACTTC.

This clone has only a few counts. V is TRBV5-4 and J is TRBJ2-3; D is unclear. Germline values: CDR1 SGHNT, CDR2 YYREEE (reference sequence). The CDR3 runs to 13 residues. V was shortened by 0 bases and J by 2 bases, with 4 bases between the two germline ends. In nucleotides, the CDR3 is TGTGCCAGCAGCTTGGCCTTCACAGATACGCAGTATTTT. Translated: CASSLAFTDTQYF.

The V and J genes are TRBV9 and TRBJ1-2; tentatively, D is TRBD1 (6 bases). V shed 1 base and J shed 4 bases, with 11 bases lying between them. CDR3 size: 14 residues. Germline CDR1 and CDR2: SGDLS and YYNGEE. CDR3 in amino acids: CASSVSRGAYGYTF. The DNA of the CDR3 is TGTGCCAGCAGCGTAAGCCGGGGGGCCTATGGCTACACCTTC.

The genes are TRBV7-9 and TRBJ2-5, with 8 bases matching TRBD2. J was trimmed by 5 bases and V by 4 bases; bases with no gene match: 12. CDR1 and CDR2 (germline): SEHNR, FQNEAQ (reference sequence). This CDR3 has 16 residues. CDR3 sequence (DNA): TGTGCCAGCAGCTCTGTCCTCGGGACTAGGGCGGAGACCCAGTACTTC. Encoded protein: CASSSVLGTRAETQYF.

V usage is TRBV29-1 and J usage is TRBJ2-5; 9 nucleotides line up with TRBD2. J gave up 5 bases and V 4 bases, and 11 bases lay outside the gene matches. In germline, CDR1 is SQVTM, CDR2 ANQGSEA. CDR3 length: 15 amino acids. The CDR3 spells CSVVWQREVTETQYF. CDR3 coding DNA: TGCAGCGTTGTGTGGCAGCGGGAGGTAACGGAGACCCAGTACTTC.

The sample holds one count of this clone. This chain connects TRBV9 to TRBJ1-2; D is unclear. Germline lookup yields CDR1 SGDLS and CDR2 YYNGEE. The CDR3 is made up of 14 amino acids. Trimming removed 7 bases from V and 5 bases from J, with 18 bases in between. CDR3 nucleotides: TGTGCCAGCCGTGGGCGGGCCTTCTCTTATGGCTACACCTTC. Translation: CASRGRAFSYGYTF.

V usage is TRBV27 and J usage is TRBJ2-5; 10 nucleotides line up with TRBD2. CDR1 is MNHEY and CDR2 is SMNVEV in the germline V gene (reference sequence). V trimming: 5 bases; J trimming: 5 bases; junction bases outside the gene matches: 8. The CDR3 spans 15 residues. The CDR3 coding sequence is TGTGCCAGCAGTACCAGCGGGAGGGTCGGGGAGACCCAGTACTTC. Its protein product is CASSTSGRVGETQYF.

This clone showed up just a few times. J is TRBJ1-2 and V is TRBV25-1; TRBD1 matches 9 bases. The CDR3 spans 13 residues. V was pared by 5 bases and J by 6 bases, with 4 bases of the junction left unmatched. Per the germline V gene, CDR1 is MGHDK and CDR2 is SYGVNS. In DNA form, the CDR3 reads TGTGCCAGCAGTAACGGGACAGGGAATGGCTACACCTTC. Amino acids: CASSNGTGNGYTF.